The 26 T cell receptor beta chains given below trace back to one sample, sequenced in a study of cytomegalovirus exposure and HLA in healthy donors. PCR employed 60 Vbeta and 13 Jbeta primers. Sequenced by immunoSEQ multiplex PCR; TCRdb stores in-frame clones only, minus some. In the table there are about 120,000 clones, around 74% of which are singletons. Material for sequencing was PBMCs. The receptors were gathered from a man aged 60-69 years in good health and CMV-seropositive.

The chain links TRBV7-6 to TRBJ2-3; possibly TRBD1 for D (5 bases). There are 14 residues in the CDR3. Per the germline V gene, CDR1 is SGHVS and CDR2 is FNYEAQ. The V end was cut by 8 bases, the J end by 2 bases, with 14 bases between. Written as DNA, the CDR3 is TGTGCCAGCGCAAAAGGGGCTCACACAGATACGCAGTATTTT. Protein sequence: CASAKGAHTDTQYF.

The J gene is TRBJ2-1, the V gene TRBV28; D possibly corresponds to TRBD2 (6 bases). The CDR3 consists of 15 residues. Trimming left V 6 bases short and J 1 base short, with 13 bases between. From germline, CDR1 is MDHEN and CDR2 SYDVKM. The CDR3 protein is CASSQGLLSYNEQFF. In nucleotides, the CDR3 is TGTGCCAGCAGCCAGGGACTTCTATCCTACAATGAGCAGTTCTTC.

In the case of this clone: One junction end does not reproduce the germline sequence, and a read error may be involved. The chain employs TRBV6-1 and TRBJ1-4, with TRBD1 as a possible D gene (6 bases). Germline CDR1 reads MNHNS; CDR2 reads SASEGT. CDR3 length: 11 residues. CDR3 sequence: CASSELGAVRF. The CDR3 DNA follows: TGTGCCAGCAGTGAATTGGGGGCGGTCAGGTTT.

DNA of the CDR3: TGCGCCAGCAGCTTGGCAGAAGCTAACTATGGCTACACCTTC. Amino acids: CASSLAEANYGYTF. V and J are TRBV5-1 and TRBJ1-2; D remains ambiguous. Trimming stripped 0 bases from V and 0 bases from J, with 6 bases between. CDR1 and CDR2 from the germline V gene are SGHRS and YFSETQ. The CDR3 sequence is 14 residues long.

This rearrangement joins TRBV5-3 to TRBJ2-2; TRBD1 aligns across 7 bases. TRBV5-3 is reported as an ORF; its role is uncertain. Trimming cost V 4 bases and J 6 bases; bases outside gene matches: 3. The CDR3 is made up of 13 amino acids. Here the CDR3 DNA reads TGTGCCAGAAGCCTGACAGGGCCCGGGGAGCTGTTTTTT. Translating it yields CARSLTGPGELFF.

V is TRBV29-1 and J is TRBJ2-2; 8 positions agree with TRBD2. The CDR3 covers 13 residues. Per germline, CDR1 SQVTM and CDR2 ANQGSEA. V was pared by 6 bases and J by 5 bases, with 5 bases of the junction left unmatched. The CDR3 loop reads CSVERERTGELFF. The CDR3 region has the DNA TGCAGCGTCGAGCGGGAGCGGACCGGGGAGCTGTTTTTT.

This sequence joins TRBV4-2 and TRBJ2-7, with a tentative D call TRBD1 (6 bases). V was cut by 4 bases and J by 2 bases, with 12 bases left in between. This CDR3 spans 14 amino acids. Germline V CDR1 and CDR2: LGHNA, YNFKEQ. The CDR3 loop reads CASSRSRDTYEQYF. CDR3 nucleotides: TGTGCCAGCAGCCGGTCCCGGGACACCTACGAGCAGTACTTC.

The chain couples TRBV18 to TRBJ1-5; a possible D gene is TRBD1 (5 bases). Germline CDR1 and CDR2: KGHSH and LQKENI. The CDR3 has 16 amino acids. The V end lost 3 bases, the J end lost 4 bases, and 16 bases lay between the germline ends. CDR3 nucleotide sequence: TGTGCCAGCTCACCGCCCGGGGGGGGAGGTAATCAGCCCCAGCATTTT. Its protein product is CASSPPGGGGNQPQHF.

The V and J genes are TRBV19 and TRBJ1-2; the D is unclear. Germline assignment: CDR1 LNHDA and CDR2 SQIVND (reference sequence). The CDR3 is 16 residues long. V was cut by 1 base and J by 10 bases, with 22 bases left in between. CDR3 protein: CASSIGENRAGRVYTF. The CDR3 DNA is TGTGCCAGTAGTATAGGTGAAAATCGGGCCGGGAGAGTCTACACCTTC.

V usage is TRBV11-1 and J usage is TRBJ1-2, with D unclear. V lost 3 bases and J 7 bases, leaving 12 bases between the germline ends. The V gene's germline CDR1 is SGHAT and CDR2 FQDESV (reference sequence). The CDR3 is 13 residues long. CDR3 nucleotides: TGTGCCAGCAGCTTGGGCCGACGCCCTGGCTACACCTTC. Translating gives CASSLGRRPGYTF.

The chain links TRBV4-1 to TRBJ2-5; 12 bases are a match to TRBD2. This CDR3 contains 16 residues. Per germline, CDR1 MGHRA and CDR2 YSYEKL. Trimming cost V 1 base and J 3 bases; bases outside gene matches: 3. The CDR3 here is CASSQGPSGGEETQYF. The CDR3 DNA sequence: TGCGCCAGCAGCCAAGGTCCTAGCGGGGGGGAAGAGACCCAGTACTTC.

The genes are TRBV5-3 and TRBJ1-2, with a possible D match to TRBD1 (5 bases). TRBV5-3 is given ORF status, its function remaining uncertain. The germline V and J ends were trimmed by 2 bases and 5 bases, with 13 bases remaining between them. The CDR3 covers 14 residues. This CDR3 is CARSFPPGRYGYTF. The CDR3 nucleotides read TGTGCCAGAAGCTTCCCCCCAGGGCGGTATGGCTACACCTTC.

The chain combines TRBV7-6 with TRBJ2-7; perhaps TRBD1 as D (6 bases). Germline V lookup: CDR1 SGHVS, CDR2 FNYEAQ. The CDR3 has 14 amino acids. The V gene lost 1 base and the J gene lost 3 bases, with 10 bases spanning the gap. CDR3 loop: CASSLGGGHYEQYF. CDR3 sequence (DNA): TGTGCCAGCAGCTTAGGTGGGGGACACTACGAGCAGTACTTC. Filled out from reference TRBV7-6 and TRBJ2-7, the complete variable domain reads GAGVSQSPRYKVTKRGQDVALRCDPISGHVSLYWYRQALGQGPEFLTYFNYEAQQDKSGLPNDRFSAERPEGSISTLTIQRTEQRDSAMYRCASSLGGGHYEQYFGPGTRLTVT.

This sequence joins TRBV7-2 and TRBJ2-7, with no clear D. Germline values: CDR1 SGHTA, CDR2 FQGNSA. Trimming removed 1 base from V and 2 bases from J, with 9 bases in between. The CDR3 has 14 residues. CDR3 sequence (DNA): TGTGCCAGCAGCTTAGTTTACACCGCCTACGAGCAGTACTTC. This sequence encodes CASSLVYTAYEQYF.

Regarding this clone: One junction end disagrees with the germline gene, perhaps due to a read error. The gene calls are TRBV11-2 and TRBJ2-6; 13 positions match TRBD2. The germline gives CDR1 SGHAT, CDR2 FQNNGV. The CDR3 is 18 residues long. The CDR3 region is CASSWTSGGAAGANGLTF. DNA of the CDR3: TGTGCCAGCAGCTGGACTAGCGGGGGAGCGGCTGGGGCCAACGGCCTGACTTTC. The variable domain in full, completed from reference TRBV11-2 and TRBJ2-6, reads EAGVAQSPRYKIIEKRQSVAFWCNPISGHATLYWYQQILGQGPKLLIQFQNNGVVDDSQLPKDRFSAERLKGVDSTLKIQPAKLEDSAVYLCASSWTSGGAAGANGLTFGAGSRLTVL.

This CDR3 is CASSHNPGTSGDTQYF. CDR3 coding DNA: TGCGCCAGCAGCCATAACCCCGGGACTAGTGGAGATACGCAGTATTTT. The chain joins TRBV5-1 to TRBJ2-3, with 8 bases that match TRBD2. The length of the CDR3 is 16 residues. Germline lookup yields CDR1 SGHRS and CDR2 YFSETQ. J gave up 5 bases and V 4 bases, and 12 bases lay outside the gene matches.

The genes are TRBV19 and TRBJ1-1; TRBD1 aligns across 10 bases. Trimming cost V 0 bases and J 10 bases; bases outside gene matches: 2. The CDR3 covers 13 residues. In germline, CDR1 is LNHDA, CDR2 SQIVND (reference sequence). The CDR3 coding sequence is TGTGCCAGTAGTATAGATGGGACAGGGGTAGCTTTCTTT. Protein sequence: CASSIDGTGVAFF.

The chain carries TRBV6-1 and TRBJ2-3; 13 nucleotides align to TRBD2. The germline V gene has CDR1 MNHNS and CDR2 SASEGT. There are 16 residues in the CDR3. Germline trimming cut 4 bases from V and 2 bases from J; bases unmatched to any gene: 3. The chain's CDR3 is CASSGGLAGTTDTQYF. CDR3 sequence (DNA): TGTGCCAGCAGTGGGGGACTAGCGGGGACCACAGATACGCAGTATTTT.

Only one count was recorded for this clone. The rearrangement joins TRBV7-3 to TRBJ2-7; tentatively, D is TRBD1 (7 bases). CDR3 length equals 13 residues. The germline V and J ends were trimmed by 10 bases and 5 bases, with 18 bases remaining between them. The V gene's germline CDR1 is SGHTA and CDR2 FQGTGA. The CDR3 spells CATARTGGDEQYF. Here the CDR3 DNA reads TGTGCCACCGCCAGGACAGGCGGGGACGAGCAGTACTTC.

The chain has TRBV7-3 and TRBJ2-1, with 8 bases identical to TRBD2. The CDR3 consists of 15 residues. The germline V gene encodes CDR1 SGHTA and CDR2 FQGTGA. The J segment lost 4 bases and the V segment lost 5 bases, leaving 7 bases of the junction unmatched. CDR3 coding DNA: TGTGCCAGCAGCCGAAGCGGGGGACTATACAATGAGCAGTTCTTC. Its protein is CASSRSGGLYNEQFF.

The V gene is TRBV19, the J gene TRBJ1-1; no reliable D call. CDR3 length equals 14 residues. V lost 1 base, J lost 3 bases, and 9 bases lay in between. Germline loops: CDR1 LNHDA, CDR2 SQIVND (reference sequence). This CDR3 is CASSIGRSDTEAFF. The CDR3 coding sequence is TGTGCCAGTAGTATAGGCCGGTCGGACACTGAAGCTTTCTTT.

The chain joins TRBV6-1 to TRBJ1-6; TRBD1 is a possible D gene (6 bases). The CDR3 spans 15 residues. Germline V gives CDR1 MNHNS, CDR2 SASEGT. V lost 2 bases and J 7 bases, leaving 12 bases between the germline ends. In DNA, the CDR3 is TGTGCCAGCAGTGAACCGCCAGGGGTGAATTCACCCCTCCACTTT. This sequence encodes CASSEPPGVNSPLHF.

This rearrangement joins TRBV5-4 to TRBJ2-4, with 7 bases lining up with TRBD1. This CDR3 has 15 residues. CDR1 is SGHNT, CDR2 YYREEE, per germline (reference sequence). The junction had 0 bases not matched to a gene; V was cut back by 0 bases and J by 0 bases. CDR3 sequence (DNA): TGTGCCAGCAGCTTGGACAGGGGAGCCAAAAACATTCAGTACTTC. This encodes CASSLDRGAKNIQYF.

CDR3: CASSVDAAGGKEGYTF. Here the CDR3 DNA reads TGTGCCAGCAGCGTAGACGCTGCCGGGGGAAAGGAGGGCTACACCTTC. The chain combines TRBV9 with TRBJ1-2; perhaps TRBD1 as D (5 bases). This CDR3 contains 16 residues. The germline CDR1 and CDR2 sequences are SGDLS and YYNGEE. Between the trimmed V and J ends, which lost 0 bases and 8 bases, there was a span of 20 bases.

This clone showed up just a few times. This CDR3 reads CASSPRTDFSYEQYF. In nucleotides, the CDR3 is TGTGCCAGCTCACCAAGGACAGACTTCTCCTACGAGCAGTACTTC. This sequence joins TRBV18 and TRBJ2-5; D might be TRBD1 (6 bases). The DNA matches TRBJ2-7 better at its end, which makes the J call doubtful. The germline V gene has CDR1 KGHSH and CDR2 LQKENI. The CDR3 loop spans 15 amino acids.

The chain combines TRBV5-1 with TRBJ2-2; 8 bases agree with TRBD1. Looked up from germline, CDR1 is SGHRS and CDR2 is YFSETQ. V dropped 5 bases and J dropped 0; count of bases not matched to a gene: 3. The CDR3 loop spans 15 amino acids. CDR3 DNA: TGCGCCAGCAGGACAGGGGCCCCGAACACCGGGGAGCTGTTTTTT. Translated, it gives CASRTGAPNTGELFF. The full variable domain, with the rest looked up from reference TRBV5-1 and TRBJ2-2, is KAGVTQTPRYLIKTRGQQVTLSCSPISGHRSVSWYQQTPGQGLQFLFEYFSETQRNKGNFPGRFSGRQFSNSRSEMNVSTLELGDSALYLCASRTGAPNTGELFFGEGSRLTVL.